These 16 T cell receptor beta chains share one sample of origin, sequenced in a study of T cells in Graves' hyperthyroidism and ophthalmopathy. Amplification yielded TCR beta CDR3 regions, with RNA transcripts as the source. TCR CDR3 underwent first-round RT-PCR with the HTBI primer set. TCRdb re-derived calls from the multiplex PCR reads in MiXCR, one entry per CDR3 protein. The table has some 98,000 distinct CDR3 sequences, 35% to 45% seen once. The sequenced sample was peripheral blood or thyroid tissue (not recorded which). Receptors were obtained from a woman aged 25 to 39 with Graves' hyperthyroidism.

This chain connects TRBV7-2 to TRBJ2-7, with D unresolved. Germline-derived CDR1 and CDR2 are SGHTA and FQGNSA. The V gene lost 5 bases and the J gene lost 2 bases, with 7 bases spanning the gap. The CDR3 is made up of 12 amino acids. The CDR3 region has the DNA TGTGCCAGCAGCGACGATACCTACGAGCAGTACTTC. It is translated as CASSDDTYEQYF.

J is TRBJ2-2 and V is TRBV15; 8 bases match TRBD1. V gave up 3 bases and J gave up 4 bases; unmatched junction bases: 16. The germline CDR1 and CDR2 sequences are LNHNV and YYDKDF (reference sequence). There are 19 residues in the CDR3. CDR3 region: CATSSGDRTLIPSTGELFF. The CDR3 bases are TGTGCCACCAGCAGCGGGGACAGGACCCTAATCCCAAGCACCGGGGAGCTGTTTTTT.

The chain joins TRBV20-1 to TRBJ2-7, with a tentative D call TRBD2 (7 bases). Germline CDR1 and CDR2: DFQATT and SNEGSKA (reference sequence). V lost 5 bases and J 8 bases, leaving 13 bases between the germline ends. The CDR3 sequence is 11 residues long. CDR3 protein: CSARGGGQQYF. The CDR3 coding sequence is TGCAGTGCTCGAGGGGGGGGACAGCAGTACTTC.

The genes are TRBV20-1 and TRBJ2-1, with D perhaps matching TRBD2 (5 bases). The CDR3 contains 14 residues. Trimming pared 3 bases from V and 8 bases from J, leaving 17 bases between. Germline V gene lookup returns CDR1 DFQATT and CDR2 SNEGSKA (reference sequence). The CDR3 DNA is TGCAGTGCTAGCAGACCCGGGGAAAGGGATGAGCAGTTCTTC. Translated: CSASRPGERDEQFF.

The V gene is TRBV5-4, the J gene TRBJ2-5; D tentatively fits TRBD1 or TRBD2 (5 bases each). The CDR3 consists of 16 residues. Germline assignment: CDR1 SGHNT and CDR2 YYREEE (reference sequence). V was clipped by 1 base and J by 0 bases, with 13 bases between them. The DNA for the CDR3 is TGTGCCAGCAGCTTGTACTTCCCGGGGCACCAAGAGACCCAGTACTTC. This encodes CASSLYFPGHQETQYF.

The chain combines TRBV2 with TRBJ2-5; 10 nucleotides line up with TRBD2. CDR1 and CDR2 from the germline V gene are SNHLY and FYNNEI. The J segment lost 6 bases and the V segment lost 3 bases, leaving 7 bases of the junction unmatched. The CDR3 is 15 residues long. The CDR3 DNA reads as TGTGCCAGCAGTGATCCTAGCGGGAGTCGGAAGACCCAGTACTTC. This gives the protein CASSDPSGSRKTQYF. Together with reference TRBV2 and TRBJ2-5, the CDR3 gives the full variable domain: EPEVTQTPSHQVTQMGQEVILRCVPISNHLYFYWYRQILGQKVEFLVSFYNNEISEKSEIFDDQFSVERPDGSNFTLKIRSTKLEDSAMYFCASSDPSGSRKTQYFGPGTRLLVL.

A note on this clonotype: Because the CDR3 is missing its conserved closing phenylalanine or tryptophan, this is likely a read error. No DNA is shown, since the ends of the CDR3 on it are uncertain; the CDR3 is the one TCRdb lists. The rearrangement links TRBV12-3 or TRBV12-4 to TRBJ2-2; the table calls TRBD1, which could not be checked here. The CDR3 is made up of 8 amino acids, end residues included. The CDR3: CASSWTGI.

There are many counts of this clonotype. The chain carries TRBV6-5 and TRBJ2-7, with D perhaps matching TRBD2 (6 bases). Germline V gene lookup returns CDR1 MNHEY and CDR2 SVGAGI. Trimming took off 0 bases at V and 2 bases at J, with 11 bases between the two ends. This CDR3 has 15 amino acids. CDR3 sequence reads: CASSYSYSSAYEQYF. The CDR3 bases are TGTGCCAGCAGTTACTCGTATTCTAGCGCCTACGAGCAGTACTTC.

V and J are TRBV20-1 and TRBJ2-5; no definite D call. The CDR3 totals 9 residues. Germline V gene lookup returns CDR1 DFQATT and CDR2 SNEGSKA (reference sequence). Trimming stripped 0 bases from V and 10 bases from J, with 3 bases between. The CDR3 coding sequence is TGCAGTGCTAGAGATAGCCAGTACTTC. Translated, it gives CSARDSQYF.

This clonotype was detected ten times or more. CDR3 DNA: TGCAGTGCTAGTGAACAGGGGGAGTATTCACCCCTCCACTTT. Its translation: CSASEQGEYSPLHF. The rearrangement links TRBV20-1 to TRBJ1-6; 8 bases are a match to TRBD1. CDR3 size: 14 residues. Germline CDR1 and CDR2: DFQATT and SNEGSKA (reference sequence). Losses at the gene ends were 3 bases for V and 8 bases for J; bases not matched to a gene: 6.

This clonotype was counted ten times or more. The chain carries TRBV27 and TRBJ2-5, with D uncertain. Trimming took 4 bases from V and 1 from J, leaving 13 bases between them. Germline CDR1 and CDR2: MNHEY and SMNVEV (reference sequence). This CDR3 has 15 amino acids. The CDR3 nucleotides read TGTGCCAGCAGTTCCGGATCCAGAATCCAAGAGACCCAGTACTTC. Protein sequence: CASSSGSRIQETQYF.

The CDR3 DNA follows: TGTGCCAGCAGTTCGACTAGCGGTTGGGAGACCCAGTACTTC. It yields the protein CASSSTSGWETQYF. The V gene is TRBV6-2 or TRBV6-3, the J gene TRBJ2-5, with 9 bases aligning to TRBD2. The V and J ends lost 4 bases and 5 bases, in that order; junction bases with no gene match: 5. The CDR3 totals 14 residues. The germline V gene has CDR1 MNHEY and CDR2 SVGEGT.

This clonotype appeared many times. The gene calls are TRBV7-3 and TRBJ1-2, with TRBD1 as a possible D gene (5 bases). Germline values: CDR1 SGHTA, CDR2 FQGTGA. The CDR3 runs 13 residues. V was cut by 2 bases and J by 3 bases, with 7 bases left in between. CDR3 in amino acids: CASSLGDYYGYTF. CDR3 DNA sequence: TGTGCCAGCAGCTTAGGGGACTACTATGGCTACACCTTC.

This clonotype appeared many times. The chain is built from TRBV13 and TRBJ1-2, with D perhaps matching TRBD1 (5 bases). CDR1 is PRHDT, CDR2 FYEKMQ, per germline (reference sequence). V was shortened by 5 bases and J by 8 bases, with 15 bases between the two germline ends. This CDR3 has 13 amino acids. CDR3 loop: CASSGRGAVGYTF. The DNA of the CDR3 is TGTGCCAGCAGCGGTAGGGGCGCCGTAGGCTACACCTTC.

This clonotype came up many times. This may stem from a read error, because a much larger clone lies one nucleotide away. The rearrangement uses TRBV10-1 and TRBJ2-2, with D unclear. CDR1 is WNHNN and CDR2 is SYGVQD in the germline V gene (reference sequence). V lost 4 bases and J 3 bases, leaving 15 bases between the germline ends. The CDR3 extends over 16 amino acids. CDR3 in amino acids: CASSVGFPADTGELFF. The CDR3 DNA reads as TGCGCCAGCAGTGTCGGGTTCCCCGCGGACACCGGGGAGCTGTTTTTT.

This clonotype has a count of ten or more. J is TRBJ1-1 and V is TRBV5-1, with TRBD1 identical over 11 bases. Germline values: CDR1 SGHRS, CDR2 YFSETQ. Unmatched junction bases numbered 3, after V lost 2 bases and J lost 0 bases. CDR3 size: 16 residues. As DNA, the CDR3 is TGCGCCAGCAGCTTCGGACAGGGGGCACTGAACACTGAAGCTTTCTTT. Protein product: CASSFGQGALNTEAFF.